This T cell receptor beta chain was sequenced for a study of blood T cells in healthy people across ages. For the study at large: T cells yielded about one barcoded beta molecule per two cells through template switching.

Combining a sample-barcoded 5' primer with a J-beta primer mix, a second PCR ran for roughly 6 to 11 cycles. TCRdb ran MiXCR on the 5' RACE reads and lists one entry per CDR3 protein. The sample yields 800,000 or so distinct CDR3 sequences, around 45% seen once. A note on this clonotype: What it binds is not known.

Per sample, at least 5 micrograms of total RNA were extracted. Findings of the study overall: With age, beta diversity per million T cells declined roughly linearly, significantly by 30 to 40. Diversity estimates drawn from one million T cells were deemed underestimates.

The CDR3 extends over 18 amino acids. The trim removed 0 bases at V and 3 bases at J, leaving 7 bases unmatched. The germline V gene encodes CDR1 LNHNV and CDR2 YYDKDF (reference sequence). The chain joins TRBV15 to TRBJ2-1; 11 bases fit TRBD2. This clonotype was obtained from a man aged 80 or over in good health. Sequencing was carried out using blood. The CDR3 DNA reads TGTGCCACCAGCAGAGATTTATTAGCGGGAGGGTTCTACAATGAGCAGTTCTTC. This translates into CATSRDLLAGGFYNEQFF.